The entry that follows covers one TCR beta chain sequence. This sample was taken from a study of HIV-infected children after antiretroviral therapy interruption. Unique molecular identifiers were included in an RNA-based 3' RACE TCR library. MiXCR, run by TCRdb on the 3' RACE reads, gives a single entry per CDR3 protein. The sample records 70,000 to 90,000 distinct CDR3 sequences, 6.9% being singletons. This CDR3 comprises 14 residues. CDR1 is MNHEY, CDR2 SVGAGI, per germline. V shed 5 bases, J shed 8 bases, and the junction held 8 bases outside the gene matches. The treatment was: PENTA 11 planned treatment interruption arm or continuous ART arm.

The input for sequencing was CD45RA+ CD4+ T cells from PBMCs, pooled from several time points, taken from a donor given antiretroviral therapy, either interrupted or continuous. This sample's subset: naive CD4+ CD45RA+ CD45RO- T cells. This receptor was obtained from a pool of human donors with HIV. This chain links TRBV6-5 with TRBJ2-2, with 7 bases aligning to TRBD1. The CDR3 region is CASSDPTGNGELFF. Written as DNA, the CDR3 is TGTGCCAGCAGTGACCCGACAGGGAATGGGGAGCTGTTTTTT.